The 23 T cell receptor beta chains below were found in one sample sequenced in a study of blood T cell repertoires in COVID-19. The protocol was immunoSEQ multiplex PCR, while the TCRdb copy is restricted to in-frame clones and leaves out a portion. The data show 200,000 to 250,000 clones, approximately 90% seen once. The sample was peripheral blood. The receptors were sampled from a man younger than 40 with COVID-19, enrolled during active disease.

The chain recombines TRBV5-1 with TRBJ2-5, with 11 bases aligning to TRBD2. This CDR3 contains 16 residues. The trim removed 0 bases at V and 6 bases at J, leaving 7 bases unmatched. CDR1 is SGHRS, CDR2 YFSETQ, per germline. DNA of the CDR3: TGCGCCAGCAGCTTGGGCGTAGCGGGGGGGCGAAAGACCCAGTACTTC. Translating gives CASSLGVAGGRKTQYF.

The chain has TRBV13 and TRBJ2-3; 7 positions match TRBD2. CDR3 length: 18 amino acids. Losses at the gene ends were 6 bases for V and 0 bases for J; bases not matched to a gene: 15. The germline V gene encodes CDR1 PRHDT and CDR2 FYEKMQ (reference sequence). The CDR3, as DNA: TGTGCCAGCAGTCCAGTCAGGCGGGGGACTCCGAGCACAGATACGCAGTATTTT. Translation: CASSPVRRGTPSTDTQYF.

This chain uses TRBV28 with TRBJ1-1, with D possibly matching TRBD1 (5 bases). Trimming pared 3 bases from V and 4 bases from J, leaving 12 bases between. This CDR3 contains 14 residues. In germline, CDR1 is MDHEN, CDR2 SYDVKM. CDR3 DNA sequence: TGTGCCAGCAGTTTTGGGGGGTCGGTCACTGAAGCTTTCTTT. It specifies CASSFGGSVTEAFF.

The V gene is TRBV7-6, the J gene TRBJ1-1; D remains ambiguous. With 8 bases removed from V and 1 base from J, the gap between germline ends came to 5 bases. The length of the CDR3 is 11 residues. Per germline, CDR1 SGHVS and CDR2 FNYEAQ. CDR3 sequence (DNA): TGTGCCAGCTCTTCGAACACTGAAGCTTTCTTT. Encoded protein: CASSSNTEAFF.

The CDR3 DNA reads TGTGCCAGCAGTTACAGGGGGCTGTCCGATGGCTACACCTTC. Translated: CASSYRGLSDGYTF. The J gene is TRBJ1-2, the V gene TRBV27, with TRBD1 matching 9 bases. The CDR3 has 14 amino acids. Trimming at V came to 4 bases and at J to 6 bases, leaving 6 bases not matched to a gene. Germline lookup yields CDR1 MNHEY and CDR2 SMNVEV (reference sequence).

CDR3 protein: CASSLVTEGYTF. In DNA form, the CDR3 reads TGTGCCAGCAGTTTAGTCACAGAAGGCTACACCTTC. The chain employs TRBV28 and TRBJ1-2; the D is unclear. The CDR3 spans 12 residues. CDR1 MDHEN and CDR2 SYDVKM come from the germline V gene. The V gene lost 2 bases and the J gene lost 8 bases, with 9 bases spanning the gap.

This clone showed up just a few times. The gene calls are TRBV27 and TRBJ2-7, with TRBD2 matching over 9 bases. Losses at the gene ends were 1 base for V and 4 bases for J; bases not matched to a gene: 5. Looked up from germline, CDR1 is MNHEY and CDR2 is SMNVEV (reference sequence). The CDR3 spans 15 residues. CDR3 amino acids: CASSLYDSGRYEQYF. The CDR3 DNA sequence: TGTGCCAGCAGTTTATATGATAGCGGGAGATACGAGCAGTACTTC.

This clone was seen a single time. The chain has TRBV25-1 and TRBJ2-3; D is ambiguous. V lost 1 base, J lost 5 bases, and 4 bases lay in between. Germline V gene sequence: CDR1 MGHDK, CDR2 SYGVNS. The length of the CDR3 is 12 residues. The CDR3 DNA reads as TGTGCCAGCAGTGAATCGGGAGATACGCAGTATTTT. Amino acid sequence: CASSESGDTQYF.

The rearrangement joins TRBV4-2 to TRBJ2-3; TRBD1 might be the D (6 bases). Per germline, CDR1 LGHNA and CDR2 YNFKEQ. The CDR3 has 14 amino acids. V lost 3 bases and J 7 bases, leaving 14 bases between the germline ends. DNA for the CDR3: TGTGCCAGCAGCCATGGACAGACAATACATACGCAGTATTTT. It yields the protein CASSHGQTIHTQYF.

J is TRBJ1-1 and V is TRBV6-5, with a weak D call TRBD1 (5 bases). V dropped 7 bases and J dropped 1 base, with 10 bases sitting between them. The CDR3 extends over 13 amino acids. Germline assignment: CDR1 MNHEY and CDR2 SVGAGI. The CDR3 sequence: CASTFDRNTEAFF. The DNA of the CDR3 is TGTGCCAGCACCTTCGACAGGAACACTGAAGCTTTCTTT.

The V and J genes are TRBV11-2 and TRBJ1-4; D unresolved. CDR1 and CDR2 from the germline V gene are SGHAT and FQNNGV. V lost 5 bases, J lost 1 base, and 14 bases lay in between. This CDR3 is built from 16 residues. CDR3 coding DNA: TGTGCCAGCAGCCATAATCTAGGAGGAACTAATGAAAAACTGTTTTTT. This codes for CASSHNLGGTNEKLFF.

The V gene is TRBV6-6, the J gene TRBJ2-1, with D possibly TRBD1 on 6 matching bases. Germline V gene data show CDR1 as MNHNY and CDR2 as SVGAGI (reference sequence). V shed 0 bases and J shed 10 bases, with 10 bases lying between them. The CDR3 covers 13 residues. The CDR3 reads CASSYSTTGEQFF. CDR3 nucleotide sequence: TGTGCCAGCAGTTACTCGACAACAGGGGAGCAGTTCTTC.

The chain recombines TRBV6-5 with TRBJ2-7; 8 bases are a match to TRBD1. CDR1 is MNHEY and CDR2 is SVGAGI in the germline V gene. V shed 4 bases and J 2 bases; nucleotides not matched to a gene: 7. This CDR3 spans 15 amino acids. CDR3 loop: CASSFTGTGAYEQYF. The CDR3 DNA reads TGTGCCAGCAGTTTCACCGGGACAGGAGCCTACGAGCAGTACTTC.

This clone was picked up one time. The V call is TRBV27, the J call TRBJ1-2, with D perhaps matching TRBD1 (6 bases). Trimming removed 5 bases from V and 5 bases from J, with 15 bases in between. Looked up from germline, CDR1 is MNHEY and CDR2 is SMNVEV (reference sequence). The CDR3 is 14 amino acids. The CDR3 loop reads CASSPGTSAYGYTF. As DNA, the CDR3 is TGTGCCAGCAGTCCCGGGACAAGCGCTTATGGCTACACCTTC.

V and J are TRBV11-2 and TRBJ2-1; the match to TRBD2 covers 7 bases. The length of the CDR3 is 14 residues. J was trimmed by 8 bases and V by 5 bases; bases with no gene match: 9. Germline-derived CDR1 and CDR2 are SGHAT and FQNNGV. The CDR3 sequence is CASSPSSGVYEQFF. CDR3 nucleotide sequence: TGTGCCAGCAGCCCGTCTAGCGGAGTCTATGAGCAGTTCTTC.

This chain links TRBV7-3 with TRBJ1-2, with D unclear. The V gene lost 5 bases and the J gene lost 0 bases, with 7 bases spanning the gap. Germline lookup yields CDR1 SGHTA and CDR2 FQGTGA. This CDR3 has 13 amino acids. The CDR3 reads CASSPQPNYGYTF. CDR3 bases: TGTGCCAGCAGCCCACAGCCTAACTATGGCTACACCTTC.

CDR3: CASSQDGYEQYF. CDR3 sequence (DNA): TGTGCCAGCAGCCAGGATGGCTACGAGCAGTACTTC. The gene calls are TRBV7-9 and TRBJ2-7; no firm D call. This CDR3 is 12 amino acids long. CDR1 is SEHNR, CDR2 FQNEAQ, per germline (reference sequence). Trimming shortened V by 5 bases and J by 3 bases, and 8 bases separated the two germline ends.

The chain combines TRBV19 with TRBJ1-2; 7 positions agree with TRBD1. This CDR3 comprises 14 residues. V gave up 4 bases and J gave up 3 bases; unmatched junction bases: 5. Germline CDR1 and CDR2: LNHDA and SQIVND (reference sequence). This CDR3 reads CASSKGQDHYGYTF. The DNA for the CDR3 is TGTGCCAGTAGTAAAGGACAGGATCACTATGGCTACACCTTC.

Here the CDR3 DNA reads TGTGCCAGCTCACCCAGGACAGGGCGCACAGATACGCAGTATTTT. This gives the protein CASSPRTGRTDTQYF. This chain joins TRBV18 and TRBJ2-3, with 8 bases matching TRBD1. In germline, CDR1 is KGHSH, CDR2 LQKENI. Trimming took 3 bases from V and 1 from J; bases not matched to a gene: 3. There are 15 residues in the CDR3.

The rearrangement links TRBV7-2 to TRBJ2-7, with 12 bases that match TRBD1. V lost 5 bases, J lost 4 bases, and 3 bases stayed unmatched. The germline V gene has CDR1 SGHTA and CDR2 FQGNSA. There are 14 residues in the CDR3. The CDR3: CASSGDRGLYEQYF. For the CDR3, the DNA is TGTGCCAGCAGCGGGGACAGGGGGCTATACGAGCAGTACTTC.

CDR3 amino acids: CASSSGGPDTQYF. The DNA for the CDR3 is TGTGCCAGCAGCTCGGGGGGCCCAGATACGCAGTATTTT. The chain links TRBV7-2 to TRBJ2-3; possibly TRBD2 for D (7 bases). This CDR3 has 13 residues. Trimming took 4 bases from V and 4 from J, leaving 9 bases between them. Germline CDR1 is SGHTA and CDR2 is FQGNSA.

The V and J genes are TRBV6-6 and TRBJ1-2; D possibly corresponds to TRBD1 (6 bases). The germline V and J ends were trimmed by 10 bases and 7 bases, with 10 bases remaining between them. This CDR3 has 10 amino acids. The germline V gene encodes CDR1 MNHNY and CDR2 SVGAGI (reference sequence). Written as DNA, the CDR3 is TGTGCCATCTTCAGGGGTGGCTACACCTTC. Amino acids: CAIFRGGYTF.

This chain connects TRBV12-3 or TRBV12-4 to TRBJ1-2; perhaps TRBD1 as D (6 bases). The CDR3 is 13 amino acids. Trimming took off 3 bases at V and 5 bases at J, with 10 bases between the two ends. The CDR3, as DNA: TGTGCCAGCAGTTTCCTGACAGGTTATGGCTACACCTTC. Translated: CASSFLTGYGYTF.